Listed below are T cell receptor beta chains from one sample, sequenced in a study of CD8 T cells in Susac syndrome. MiXCR was run by TCRdb on the immunoSEQ multiplex PCR reads, yielding one entry per CDR3 protein. The sample holds more than 95,000 distinct CDR3 sequences, 85% to 95% seen once. Source material: CD4+ T cells from PBMCs. These receptors came from a human donor with multiple sclerosis. The CDR3 runs from the conserved cysteine through the conserved F or W. The D gene is left open where the match is weak. Part of the rows lack a size; the others show once, few, many or a class for expanded clones.

clone size,J gene,V gene,D gene,CDR3 DNA,CDR3 protein
NA,TRBJ2-6,TRBV28,NA,TGTGCCAGCAGTTTAAGGGGGGCCTCTGGGGCCAACGTCCTGACTTTC,CASSLRGASGANVLTF
few,TRBJ2-7,TRBV11-2,NA,TGTGCCAGCAGCTGGGGTACACCAGAGAGTCCCGAGCAGTACTTC,CASSWGTPESPEQYF
once,TRBJ2-2,TRBV30,NA,TGTGCCTGGGACACTGAGGCCGACGACACCGGGGAGCTGTTTTTT,CAWDTEADDTGELFF
NA,TRBJ2-1,TRBV5-1,TRBD1,TGCGCCAGCAGCTCCCCAGGGGGCTCCTACAATGAGCAGTTCTTC,CASSSPGGSYNEQFF
NA,TRBJ2-7,TRBV9,TRBD2,TGTGCCAGCAGCGTATCGACTAGCGGGGTTCACGAGCAGTACTTC,CASSVSTSGVHEQYF
NA,TRBJ1-1,TRBV3-1,NA,TGTGCCAGCAGCCACGGTTTGAACACTGAAGCTTTCTTT,CASSHGLNTEAFF
NA,TRBJ1-2,TRBV12-3/TRBV12-4,NA,TGTGCCAGCACCCCAGCGTGGTCCAAAGATGGCTACACCTTC,CASTPAWSKDGYTF
NA,TRBJ2-5,TRBV6-2/TRBV6-3,NA,TGTGCCAGCAGTTATTCGGGGGCCCCGGGAGAGACCCAGTACTTC,CASSYSGAPGETQYF
NA,TRBJ1-1,TRBV20-1,NA,TGCAGTGCTAGAGGGGGACTCCACACTGAAGCTTTCTTT,CSARGGLHTEAFF
NA,TRBJ2-1,TRBV7-2,NA,TGTGCCAGCAGCTTACAACAGGCACTCTACAATGAGCAGTTCTTC,CASSLQQALYNEQFF
NA,TRBJ2-3,TRBV2,NA,TGTGCCAGCAATCGGGCAGGACAGAACACAGATACGCAGTATTTT,CASNRAGQNTDTQYF
NA,TRBJ2-7,TRBV20-1,TRBD2,TGCAGTGCTAGCCCAGCGGGGGGGCCGGACGAGCAGTACTTC,CSASPAGGPDEQYF
NA,TRBJ2-3,TRBV7-2,TRBD2,TGTGCCAGCAGCTGGACTAGCGGGGGGGGTAACACAGATACGCAGTATTTT,CASSWTSGGGNTDTQYF
NA,TRBJ2-1,TRBV30,TRBD2,TGTGCCTGGAGTATGACTAGCGGGGGGGGAGAGCAGTTCTTC,CAWSMTSGGGEQFF
NA,TRBJ2-7,TRBV4-3,NA,TGCGCCAGCAGCCAAAATTTAGCACAGAACTCCTACGAGCAGTACTTC,CASSQNLAQNSYEQYF
NA,TRBJ1-2,TRBV2,NA,TGTGCCAGCACGGGCGACAGCGGGGGCTACACCTTC,CASTGDSGGYTF
once,TRBJ2-1,TRBV6-2/TRBV6-3,NA,TGTGCCAGCAGCGACAGGTCTTATGAGCAGTTCTTC,CASSDRSYEQFF
NA,TRBJ2-5,TRBV28,NA,TGTGCCAGCAGAAGTCCCCAGGGTCGGGAGACCCAGTACTTC,CASRSPQGRETQYF
NA,TRBJ1-1,TRBV2,NA,TGTGCCAGCAGTGAAGGGGGGGGTGAAGCTTTCTTT,CASSEGGGEAFF
few,TRBJ1-1,TRBV20-1,TRBD1,TGCAGTGCTGCTCCCCGGACAGGGCTGAACACTGAAGCTTTCTTT,CSAAPRTGLNTEAFF
NA,TRBJ2-4,TRBV5-4,NA,TGTGCCAGCAGCTTGGCTGAAAAGTTAAACATTCAGTACTTC,CASSLAEKLNIQYF
NA,TRBJ1-1,TRBV12-3/TRBV12-4,TRBD1,TGTGCCAGCAGTTTAGGGGGACAGGGGGGAGAGGCTGAAGCTTTCTTT,CASSLGGQGGEAEAFF
NA,TRBJ2-5,TRBV20-1,TRBD2,TGCAGTGCTTACCTTAGCGGGGGTCCCCAAGAGACCCAGTACTTC,CSAYLSGGPQETQYF
NA,TRBJ1-2,TRBV11-2,NA,TGTGCCAGCAGCAGACTGGCAGGGGAGGTTGATGGCTACACCTTC,CASSRLAGEVDGYTF
NA,TRBJ2-1,TRBV30,TRBD1,TGTGCCTGGAGTCCTACAGGGGAAGTCTACAATGAGCAGTTCTTC,CAWSPTGEVYNEQFF
NA,TRBJ2-1,TRBV27,NA,TGTGCCAGCGGGGGTACCTACAATGAGCAGTTCTTC,CASGGTYNEQFF
NA,TRBJ1-3,TRBV9,NA,TGTGCCAGCAGCCGACGGGGGGCCAGCTCTGGAAACACCATATATTTT,CASSRRGASSGNTIYF
NA,TRBJ1-1,TRBV3-1,TRBD1,TGTGCCAGCAGCCATAACAGGGGGCGACAAGCTTTCTTT,CASSHNRGRQAFF
NA,TRBJ1-6,TRBV6-1,NA,TGTGCCACCTGCCCGGGCAGGGCACGTAATTCACCCCTCCACTTT,CATCPGRARNSPLHF
NA,TRBJ1-5,TRBV29-1,NA,TGCAGCGTAGCTACCGGGACAAGAGATCAGCCCCAGCATTTT,CSVATGTRDQPQHF
NA,TRBJ1-1,TRBV7-2,NA,TGTGCCAGCAGCGTGGGGGCTCGAACTGAAGCTTTCTTT,CASSVGARTEAFF
NA,TRBJ2-3,TRBV5-4,NA,TGTGCCAGCAGCTTGGACAGGAGATACACAGATACGCAGTATTTT,CASSLDRRYTDTQYF
NA,TRBJ1-2,TRBV19,NA,TGTGCCAGTAGTAGCCCGAGAGTTGCCTATGGCTACACCTTC,CASSSPRVAYGYTF
NA,TRBJ1-6,TRBV27,NA,TGTGCCAGCAGTTCCCGGTTAAAACCGATCTCCTATAATTCACCCCTCCACTTT,CASSSRLKPISYNSPLHF
NA,TRBJ1-6,TRBV5-1,NA,TGCGCCAGCAGCCCCGGCGGGGGGCTCTCACCCCTCCACTTT,CASSPGGGLSPLHF
NA,TRBJ1-5,TRBV19,NA,TGTGCCAGTAGTTTAGGGACGGGCTTTGGAAATCAGCCCCAGCATTTT,CASSLGTGFGNQPQHF
NA,TRBJ1-5,TRBV30,NA,TGTGCCTGCGGGGCCAGCGAATCCAATCAGCCCCAGCATTTT,CACGASESNQPQHF
NA,TRBJ1-4,TRBV7-2,NA,TGTGCCAGCAGGTTAGAAGGGTGGCTAGCCGAAAAACTGTTTTTT,CASRLEGWLAEKLFF
NA,TRBJ1-1,TRBV2,NA,TGTGCCAGCAGTGAACGACTGTTGAACACTGAAGCTTTCTTT,CASSERLLNTEAFF
NA,TRBJ1-5,TRBV4-2,NA,TGTGCCAGCAGCCACCCTAATCAGCCCCAGCATTTT,CASSHPNQPQHF
NA,TRBJ2-7,TRBV6-1,NA,TGTGCCAGCACCCTTGGCTTCACGCACGGGGGTACCTACGAGCAGTACTTC,CASTLGFTHGGTYEQYF
NA,TRBJ2-7,TRBV2,NA,TGTGCCAGCCTCCGGCGGGGAGATTCCGAGCAGTACTTC,CASLRRGDSEQYF
NA,TRBJ2-2,TRBV7-2,NA,TGTGCCAGCAGCTTTACCGCGAACACCGGGGAGCTGTTTTTT,CASSFTANTGELFF
NA,TRBJ2-3,TRBV7-3,NA,TGTGCCAGCAGCCCATCAGAAAGGGATACGCAGTATTTT,CASSPSERDTQYF
NA,TRBJ1-2,TRBV29-1,NA,TGCAGCGTTCTCCTACAAAAAGGGGGCTACACCTTC,CSVLLQKGGYTF
NA,TRBJ1-2,TRBV20-1,NA,TGCAGTGCCGAGGCCACGAACGGCTATGGCTACACCTTC,CSAEATNGYGYTF
NA,TRBJ2-1,TRBV11-1,TRBD2,TGTGCCAGCAGCTCCCAGCCCGGACTAGCGGGGGGCGATCTGCCCCTAAGGAATGAGCAGTTCTTC,CASSSQPGLAGGDLPLRNEQFF